A single sample is the source of the 31 T cell receptor beta chains below, sequenced in a study of blood T cell repertoires in COVID-19. The protocol was immunoSEQ multiplex PCR, while the TCRdb copy is restricted to in-frame clones and leaves out a portion. The profile covers about 240,000 clones, with about 70% appearing a single time and about 3.5% taken by the ten largest. The sample consisted of peripheral blood. The receptors stem from a woman of 80 years or more with acute or convalescent COVID-19.

The chain joins TRBV19 to TRBJ1-1; 8 positions match TRBD1. The CDR3 contains 13 residues. V was clipped by 10 bases and J by 3 bases; unmatched bases: 7. Looked up from germline, CDR1 is LNHDA and CDR2 is SQIVND (reference sequence). CDR3 amino acids: CATAMDRDTEAFF. The CDR3 DNA sequence: TGTGCCACCGCAATGGACAGGGACACTGAAGCTTTCTTT. Full variable domain (rest looked up from reference TRBV19 and TRBJ1-1): DGGITQSPKYLFRKEGQNVTLSCEQNLNHDAMYWYRQDPGQGLRLIYYSQIVNDFQKGDIAEGYSVSREKKESFPLTVTSAQKNPTAFYLCATAMDRDTEAFFGQGTRLTVV.

This chain connects TRBV30 to TRBJ2-3, with 7 bases matching TRBD2. CDR3 length equals 15 residues. V lost 6 bases, J lost 2 bases, and 11 bases stayed unmatched. Germline CDR1 and CDR2: GTSNPN and SVGIG (reference sequence). The CDR3 DNA reads TGTGCCTGCCATGATTCGAGCGGGGTCACAGATACGCAGTATTTT. Translated: CACHDSSGVTDTQYF.

The V and J genes are TRBV5-1 and TRBJ1-4; 7 positions agree with TRBD1. Germline V gives CDR1 SGHRS, CDR2 YFSETQ. CDR3 size: 16 residues. V lost 3 bases and J lost 0; bases outside the gene matches: 5. CDR3 amino acids: CASSSSGTATNEKLFF. CDR3 DNA sequence: TGCGCCAGCAGCTCCTCCGGGACAGCAACTAATGAAAAACTGTTTTTT. Based on the CDR3 plus reference TRBV5-1 and TRBJ1-4, the full variable domain is KAGVTQTPRYLIKTRGQQVTLSCSPISGHRSVSWYQQTPGQGLQFLFEYFSETQRNKGNFPGRFSGRQFSNSRSEMNVSTLELGDSALYLCASSSSGTATNEKLFFGSGTQLSVL.

This clone has a handful of counts. J is TRBJ1-2 and V is TRBV7-9, with a possible D match to TRBD1 (6 bases). CDR1 SEHNR and CDR2 FQNEAQ come from the germline V gene (reference sequence). The V gene lost 5 bases and the J gene lost 4 bases, with 11 bases spanning the gap. This CDR3 comprises 13 residues. CDR3 amino acids: CASSPGDLYGYTF. Written as DNA, the CDR3 is TGTGCCAGCAGCCCAGGGGACCTCTATGGCTACACCTTC. Full variable domain (missing parts from reference TRBV7-9 and TRBJ1-2): DTGVSQNPRHKITKRGQNVTFRCDPISEHNRLYWYRQTLGQGPEFLTYFQNEAQLEKSRLLSDRFSAERPKGSFSTLEIQRTEQGDSAMYLCASSPGDLYGYTFGSGTRLTVV.

The rearrangement uses TRBV6-1 and TRBJ2-2, with D perhaps matching TRBD1 (6 bases). V lost 3 bases and J 0 bases, leaving 8 bases between the germline ends. The germline gives CDR1 MNHNS, CDR2 SASEGT. The CDR3 is 15 amino acids. Here the CDR3 DNA reads TGTGCCAGCAGTGAGGGGGCCTCGAACACCGGGGAGCTGTTTTTT. It encodes CASSEGASNTGELFF.

The genes are TRBV30 and TRBJ2-3, with D unclear. Trimming stripped 1 base from V and 6 bases from J, with 17 bases between. The CDR3 contains 15 residues. The germline CDR1 and CDR2 sequences are GTSNPN and SVGIG (reference sequence). CDR3 sequence (DNA): TGTGCCTGGAGTGCCCCCCGATCCCGAGTCGATACGCAGTATTTT. As protein: CAWSAPRSRVDTQYF.

The rearrangement uses TRBV18 and TRBJ1-3; D gene ambiguous. CDR3 size: 14 residues. CDR1 KGHSH and CDR2 LQKENI come from the germline V gene. Trimming cost V 3 bases and J 4 bases, with 10 bases left between them. The CDR3 DNA reads as TGTGCCAGCTCACCGCCGACACAGGGAAACACCATATATTTT. It translates to CASSPPTQGNTIYF.

The CDR3: CASSLGTGGPTEAFF. In DNA form, the CDR3 reads TGCGCCAGCAGCTTGGGTACAGGGGGCCCCACTGAAGCTTTCTTT. The V call is TRBV5-1, the J call TRBJ1-1; 9 bases line up with TRBD1. The CDR3 has 15 residues. The V and J ends lost 0 bases and 4 bases, in that order; junction bases with no gene match: 4. Germline-derived CDR1 and CDR2 are SGHRS and YFSETQ. Together with reference TRBV5-1 and TRBJ1-1, the CDR3 gives the full variable domain: KAGVTQTPRYLIKTRGQQVTLSCSPISGHRSVSWYQQTPGQGLQFLFEYFSETQRNKGNFPGRFSGRQFSNSRSEMNVSTLELGDSALYLCASSLGTGGPTEAFFGQGTRLTVV.

The chain links TRBV2 to TRBJ1-3, with D tentatively TRBD1 (5 bases). Trimming took off 7 bases at V and 1 base at J, with 11 bases between the two ends. The CDR3 length is 14 residues. Per the germline V gene, CDR1 is SNHLY and CDR2 is FYNNEI. The CDR3 region is CASKAGSSGNTIYF. Here the CDR3 DNA reads TGTGCCAGCAAGGCAGGGTCATCTGGAAACACCATATATTTT.

The rearrangement links TRBV3-1 (or the pseudogene TRBV3-2) to TRBJ2-7; 10 bases are shared with TRBD2. This CDR3 has 15 residues. Germline CDR1 and CDR2: LGHDT and YNNKEL (reference sequence). Unmatched junction bases numbered 5, after V lost 0 bases and J lost 6 bases. CDR3 nucleotide sequence: TGTGCCAGCAGCCAAGAGGTAGCGGGAGGTGGCGAGCAGTACTTC. It codes for CASSQEVAGGGEQYF.

The CDR3 sequence is CASRSRQLRETQYF. CDR3 DNA sequence: TGTGCCAGTAGATCAAGACAGTTGCGAGAGACCCAGTACTTC. This chain joins TRBV19 and TRBJ2-5; D may be TRBD1 (5 bases). V was trimmed by 6 bases and J by 4 bases, leaving 15 bases between them. Per the germline V gene, CDR1 is LNHDA and CDR2 is SQIVND (reference sequence). The CDR3 spans 14 residues.

The J gene is TRBJ1-4, the V gene TRBV2; 8 bases are a match to TRBD1. Unmatched junction bases numbered 6, after V lost 7 bases and J lost 8 bases. The CDR3 extends over 13 amino acids. CDR1 and CDR2 (germline): SNHLY, FYNNEI. The DNA for the CDR3 is TGTGCCAGCACGGGACAGGTTAAGGAAAAACTGTTTTTT. This codes for CASTGQVKEKLFF.

The chain uses TRBV7-2 and TRBJ2-5, with TRBD1 identical over 7 bases. There are 14 residues in the CDR3. The V segment lost 1 base and the J segment 5 bases; nucleotides outside the gene matches: 4. Per germline, CDR1 SGHTA and CDR2 FQGNSA. As DNA, the CDR3 is TGTGCCAGCAGCTTAGTCCCAGGGGGTGAGACCCAGTACTTC. Protein sequence: CASSLVPGGETQYF.

This clone has only a few counts. The J gene is TRBJ2-3, the V gene TRBV27; TRBD2 matches at 12 bases. Germline V CDR1 and CDR2: MNHEY, SMNVEV (reference sequence). With 3 bases clipped from V and 0 bases from J, the junction kept 4 bases outside the gene matches. The CDR3 contains 17 residues. The CDR3 DNA sequence: TGTGCCAGCAGTTTCCTAGCGGGGGGGCCGAGCACAGATACGCAGTATTTT. It is translated as CASSFLAGGPSTDTQYF.

V is TRBV5-1 and J is TRBJ2-3; maybe TRBD1 (5 bases). The CDR3 consists of 15 residues. With 4 bases removed from V and 0 bases from J, the gap between germline ends came to 12 bases. CDR1 is SGHRS and CDR2 is YFSETQ in the germline V gene. Written as DNA, the CDR3 is TGCGCCAGCAGCCGGTGGGGCGCCAGCACAGATACGCAGTATTTT. Protein sequence: CASSRWGASTDTQYF.

The V call is TRBV6-5, the J call TRBJ1-2, with 7 bases identical to TRBD1. The trim removed 4 bases at V and 4 bases at J, leaving 3 bases unmatched. Germline V gene sequence: CDR1 MNHEY, CDR2 SVGAGI. CDR3 length: 13 amino acids. The CDR3 DNA reads TGTGCCAGCAGTTCACAGGGGATCTATGGCTACACCTTC. Translated, it gives CASSSQGIYGYTF.

The J gene is TRBJ2-1, the V gene TRBV6-5; 9 positions agree with TRBD1. Germline V gene sequence: CDR1 MNHEY, CDR2 SVGAGI. The CDR3 covers 14 residues. J lost 6 bases, V lost 6 bases, and 6 bases had no gene match. CDR3 loop: CASRGQGRANEQFF. The CDR3 coding sequence is TGTGCCAGCAGGGGACAGGGTAGAGCCAATGAGCAGTTCTTC.

The chain combines TRBV28 with TRBJ2-7, with TRBD2 identical over 10 bases. The V segment lost 8 bases and the J segment 0 bases; nucleotides outside the gene matches: 10. CDR1 and CDR2 (germline): MDHEN, SYDVKM. The CDR3 covers 16 residues. The CDR3: CASLSPASGGSYEQYF. In DNA form, the CDR3 reads TGTGCCAGCCTGTCCCCGGCTAGCGGGGGCTCCTACGAGCAGTACTTC. The full variable domain, rest sourced from reference TRBV28 and TRBJ2-7, is DVKVTQSSRYLVKRTGEKVFLECVQDMDHENMFWYRQDPGLGLRLIYFSYDVKMKEKGDIPEGYSVSREKKERFSLILESASTNQTSMYLCASLSPASGGSYEQYFGPGTRLTVT.

This clone is a singleton in its sample. The rearrangement uses TRBV2 and TRBJ2-7; 12 positions match TRBD2. Trimming at V came to 5 bases and at J to 1 base, leaving 3 bases not matched to a gene. CDR3 size: 15 residues. Germline assignment: CDR1 SNHLY and CDR2 FYNNEI. The CDR3 region has the DNA TGTGCCAGCAGTCTAGCGGGGGGGCCGTCCTACGAGCAGTACTTC. The encoded protein is CASSLAGGPSYEQYF.

J is TRBJ1-4 and V is TRBV3-1 (or the pseudogene TRBV3-2), with D maybe TRBD1 (5 bases). CDR1 LGHDT and CDR2 YNNKEL come from the germline V gene (reference sequence). The V gene lost 0 bases and the J gene lost 6 bases, with 11 bases spanning the gap. There are 15 residues in the CDR3. This chain's CDR3 is CASSQERAGHEKLFF. In DNA, the CDR3 is TGTGCCAGCAGCCAAGAAAGAGCAGGGCATGAAAAACTGTTTTTT.

The DNA of the CDR3 is TGTGCCAGCAGCACCCGGGAGGTGCCCCACTACAATGAGCAGTTCTTC. Translated: CASSTREVPHYNEQFF. The chain couples TRBV9 to TRBJ2-1; TRBD2 matches 7 bases. Losses at the gene ends were 4 bases for V and 3 bases for J; bases not matched to a gene: 10. This CDR3 is 16 amino acids long. Germline CDR1 is SGDLS and CDR2 is YYNGEE.

This clone was detected only once. The V gene is TRBV20-1, the J gene TRBJ1-2; possibly TRBD1 for D (6 bases). The CDR3 contains 15 residues. V lost 3 bases, J lost 8 bases, and 22 bases lay in between. In germline, CDR1 is DFQATT, CDR2 SNEGSKA (reference sequence). CDR3 region: CSASSPAGAGRGYTF. The CDR3 region has the DNA TGCAGTGCTAGTTCCCCTGCGGGGGCGGGGCGGGGCTACACCTTC.

Regarding this clone: Other DNA sequences from this sample encode an identical CDR3 as well. The chain has TRBV2 and TRBJ2-7; D not resolved. Germline assignment: CDR1 SNHLY and CDR2 FYNNEI. The V and J ends lost 6 bases and 3 bases respectively, with 3 bases between them. The CDR3 spans 10 residues. The CDR3 reads CASSLYEQYF. As DNA, the CDR3 is TGTGCCAGCAGCCTCTACGAGCAGTACTTC.

The chain has TRBV7-9 and TRBJ1-2, with a possible D match to TRBD1 (5 bases). This CDR3 is 13 amino acids long. V dropped 5 bases and J dropped 8 bases, with 15 bases sitting between them. Per the germline V gene, CDR1 is SEHNR and CDR2 is FQNEAQ (reference sequence). The CDR3 DNA reads as TGTGCCAGCAGCCCAGGCAGGGAAGGAGGCTACACCTTC. Translation gives CASSPGREGGYTF.

This clone turned up a few times. This chain uses TRBV2 with TRBJ2-5; possibly TRBD1 for D (5 bases). The CDR3 is made up of 13 amino acids. Trimming removed 7 bases from V and 5 bases from J, with 14 bases in between. Per the germline V gene, CDR1 is SNHLY and CDR2 is FYNNEI. CDR3 in DNA: TGTGCCAGCACTATCAGGGTGCCCGAGACCCAGTACTTC. Translating it yields CASTIRVPETQYF.

The V and J genes are TRBV10-1 and TRBJ2-6, with 7 bases identical to TRBD2. Losses at the gene ends were 2 bases for V and 2 bases for J; bases not matched to a gene: 0. Germline lookup yields CDR1 WNHNN and CDR2 SYGVQD (reference sequence). The CDR3 consists of 15 residues. CDR3 sequence: CASSEGGAGANVLTF. DNA for the CDR3: TGCGCCAGCAGTGAGGGGGGGGCTGGGGCCAACGTCCTGACTTTC.

Comments on this clone: This specimen includes other DNA sequences encoding the same CDR3. The gene calls are TRBV6-5 and TRBJ1-1, with D possibly TRBD1 on 6 matching bases. V gave up 0 bases and J gave up 1 base, with 9 bases separating them. The CDR3 spans 15 residues. CDR1 and CDR2 from the germline V gene are MNHEY and SVGAGI. Written as DNA, the CDR3 is TGTGCCAGCAGTTACTCGGGGGCGCGGAACACTGAAGCTTTCTTT. Amino acids: CASSYSGARNTEAFF.

The CDR3 sequence: CASSQSGRAFYEQYF. CDR3 nucleotide sequence: TGTGCCAGCAGTCAGAGCGGGAGGGCCTTTTACGAGCAGTACTTC. The chain carries TRBV6-2 or TRBV6-3 and TRBJ2-7; 10 bases are a match to TRBD2. The CDR3 length is 15 residues. Germline-derived CDR1 and CDR2 are MNHEY and SVGEGT. The V gene end was trimmed by 5 bases and the J gene end by 4 bases; junction bases not matched to a gene: 8.

The count of this clone is one. V usage is TRBV7-9 and J usage is TRBJ2-1; D is perhaps TRBD1 (5 bases). The CDR3 is made up of 17 amino acids. Germline V gene sequence: CDR1 SEHNR, CDR2 FQNEAQ (reference sequence). V dropped 4 bases and J dropped 2 bases, with 18 bases sitting between them. CDR3 loop: CASSSRQQPAPYNEQFF. For the CDR3, the DNA is TGTGCCAGCAGCTCACGACAGCAACCTGCTCCCTACAATGAGCAGTTCTTC. Variable domain in full (rest from reference TRBV7-9 and TRBJ2-1): DTGVSQNPRHKITKRGQNVTFRCDPISEHNRLYWYRQTLGQGPEFLTYFQNEAQLEKSRLLSDRFSAERPKGSFSTLEIQRTEQGDSAMYLCASSSRQQPAPYNEQFFGPGTRLTVL.

The gene calls are TRBV6-6 and TRBJ1-2; 8 positions match TRBD1. V lost 5 bases to trimming and J lost 4 bases; unmatched junction nucleotides: 9. This CDR3 is 15 amino acids long. CDR1 is MNHNY and CDR2 is SVGAGI in the germline V gene (reference sequence). The CDR3 sequence is CASSPTRQGSYGYTF. The CDR3, as DNA: TGTGCCAGCAGTCCAACGCGACAGGGGAGCTATGGCTACACCTTC.

The rearrangement uses TRBV4-1 and TRBJ2-3; possibly TRBD2 for D (5 bases). The CDR3 spans 17 residues. Trimming left V 2 bases short and J 6 bases short, with 21 bases between. Germline loops: CDR1 MGHRA, CDR2 YSYEKL. CDR3 sequence: CASSQTPLALSGDTQYF. The DNA of the CDR3 is TGCGCCAGCAGCCAAACGCCTCTAGCATTATCGGGGGATACGCAGTATTTT.